Listed here are 6 T cell receptor beta chains from one sample, sequenced in a study of beta chain features in type 1 diabetes listed by TCRdb under 2018. Library preparation employed the immunoSEQ multiplex PCR assay. All of the isolated RNA was reverse transcribed with the High Capacity cDNA Reverse Transcription Kit, so expressed TCRB transcripts were sequenced. Held by TCRdb, this immuneACCESS table contains in-frame sequences only and omits some clones. Under half of the omission traces to an unresolved V gene where checked; the cause of the rest is unknown. Within this sample are 600,000 to 750,000 clones, with 9.5% to 15% of them counted one time only. More than 0.1% of the sample is taken by the ten largest. General study outcomes and caveats: Type 1 diabetes patients showed a moderate but significant shortening of TCRB CDR3 length in all four CD4+ subsets.

The antigens these receptors bind are not known. The sequencing input was naive CD4+ T cells from blood. This specimen's cell subset or site label, per the study, means: true naive CD4+ T cells. Receptor source: a man in his thirties or forties with type 1 diabetes.

This clone was counted only a few times. CDR3: CASSLRQLNTGELFF. As DNA, the CDR3 is TGCGCCAGCAGCCTCCGACAGCTGAACACCGGGGAGCTGTTTTTT. This chain uses TRBV4-3 with TRBJ2-2; D may be TRBD1 (5 bases). Trimming stripped 4 bases from V and 1 base from J, with 10 bases between. CDR3 length: 15 amino acids. Germline assignment: CDR1 LGHNA and CDR2 YSLEER.

The V and J genes are TRBV4-1 and TRBJ2-3; 11 nucleotides align to TRBD2. V shed 4 bases and J 1 base; nucleotides not matched to a gene: 4. Per the germline V gene, CDR1 is MGHRA and CDR2 is YSYEKL. The CDR3 contains 16 residues. CDR3 DNA sequence: TGCGCCAGCAGCCCCTCACTAGCGGGGGGCACAGATACGCAGTATTTT. This translates into CASSPSLAGGTDTQYF.

The J gene is TRBJ1-4, the V gene TRBV9; maybe TRBD1 (6 bases). There are 14 residues in the CDR3. The V gene lost 2 bases and the J gene lost 7 bases, with 12 bases spanning the gap. Germline V CDR1 and CDR2: SGDLS, YYNGEE. In DNA, the CDR3 is TGTGCCAGCAGCGTTTCAGGGGTTGGTGAAAAACTGTTTTTT. The encoded protein is CASSVSGVGEKLFF.

This clone has more than one count but fewer than ten. The chain links TRBV5-4 to TRBJ2-1; 8 nucleotides agree with TRBD2. This CDR3 comprises 15 residues. Germline CDR1 is SGHNT and CDR2 is YYREEE (reference sequence). V shed 4 bases, J shed 2 bases, and the junction held 5 bases outside the gene matches. The CDR3 DNA follows: TGTGCCAGCAGCCGTTATAGCGGGGCCTACAATGAGCAGTTCTTC. It encodes CASSRYSGAYNEQFF.

With respect to this clone: The same CDR3 is also encoded by other DNA sequences in this sample. The chain links TRBV5-1 to TRBJ2-2; a possible D gene is TRBD1 (5 bases). Deletions cut 0 bases from V and 6 bases from J, with 9 bases between. This CDR3 contains 14 residues. Germline V gene sequence: CDR1 SGHRS, CDR2 YFSETQ. The DNA for the CDR3 is TGCGCCAGCAGCTTGGTCCAGGGTGCCGGGGAGCTGTTTTTT. Translated: CASSLVQGAGELFF.

This clone was seen only a few times. J is TRBJ2-1 and V is TRBV15; 8 nucleotides align to TRBD1. The germline V gene encodes CDR1 LNHNV and CDR2 YYDKDF (reference sequence). V shed 3 bases, J shed 12 bases, and the junction held 1 base outside the gene matches. This CDR3 contains 11 residues. The CDR3 sequence is CATSSTGGQFF. The CDR3, as DNA: TGTGCCACCAGCAGTACAGGGGGGCAGTTCTTC.